The 3 T cell receptor beta chains below were found in one sample sequenced in a study of T cell responses to AZD1222 COVID-19 vaccine. Method: immunoSEQ multiplex PCR; TCRdb's copy keeps in-frame clones and lacks some. The sample lists about 110,000 clones, roughly 87% seen once, with 3.1% in the top ten. This material consisted of peripheral blood, taken on day 0 of MenACWY control vaccination. The origin of the receptors is an adult in good health.

This sequence joins TRBV6-5 and TRBJ2-5, with D perhaps assigned TRBD1 or TRBD2 (5 bases each). Looked up from germline, CDR1 is MNHEY and CDR2 is SVGAGI. V shed 5 bases and J shed 1 base, with 11 bases lying between them. The CDR3 is 14 residues long. CDR3 coding DNA: TGTGCCAGCAGTACCGGGACCGCCCAAGAGACCCAGTACTTC. It encodes CASSTGTAQETQYF.

This clone was detected once. The chain uses TRBV6-5 and TRBJ2-3, with D tentatively TRBD1 (6 bases). V lost 3 bases and J lost 5, with 15 bases in between. Germline V gene lookup returns CDR1 MNHEY and CDR2 SVGAGI. This CDR3 comprises 15 residues. The CDR3 reads CASSYVAGAVDTQYF. The DNA for the CDR3 is TGTGCCAGCAGTTATGTCGCAGGGGCGGTAGATACGCAGTATTTT.

V is TRBV4-1 and J is TRBJ1-4; 10 positions agree with TRBD1. V lost 8 bases and J lost 8; bases outside the gene matches: 11. The CDR3 length is 15 residues. The germline V gene encodes CDR1 MGHRA and CDR2 YSYEKL. The CDR3 loop is CASAHTGTGVEKLFF. CDR3 DNA: TGCGCCAGCGCCCATACCGGGACAGGGGTAGAAAAACTGTTTTTT.